The rows below give T cell receptor beta chains drawn from one sample of a study of OX40 agonist ivuxolimab in advanced cancers. TCRdb's table, derived via immunoSEQ multiplex PCR, lists solely in-frame clones and lacks some. The sample has roughly 80,000 clones, 65% to 90% seen once. The specimen comprised CD4+ or CD8+ T cells sorted from blood, sampled in a trial of the OX40 agonist ivuxolimab. These receptors were taken from an adult with an advanced solid tumor such as melanoma, head and neck, liver or kidney cancer. The CDR3 runs from the conserved cysteine through the conserved F or W. Fields, in order: clone size, J gene, V gene, D gene, CDR3 DNA, CDR3 protein. A D gene is named only where the DNA matches it firmly. The listing skips clone size in some rows; elsewhere it reads once, few, many or a size class.

- | TRBJ2-3 | TRBV29-1 | TRBD2 | TGCAGCGTGGGGGGGTCCTCCACAGATACGCAGTATTTT | CSVGGSSTDTQYF
- | TRBJ1-1 | TRBV28 | - | TGTGCCAGCAGTAAAACGACGGGCACTGAAGCTTTCTTT | CASSKTTGTEAFF
- | TRBJ1-3 | TRBV10-3 | - | TGTGCCACCGCGCCCGATAACACAGGGAGCCCTGGAAACACCATATATTTT | CATAPDNTGSPGNTIYF
few | TRBJ1-2 | TRBV5-1 | - | TGCGCCAGCAGCTTCGACACCAACTATGGCTACACCTTC | CASSFDTNYGYTF
- | TRBJ2-1 | TRBV11-3 | TRBD2 | TGTGCCAGCAGCTTTGGGACTAGCGGGAGACAAGAGCAGTTCTTC | CASSFGTSGRQEQFF
- | TRBJ1-2 | TRBV5-8 | TRBD1 | TGTGCCAGCAGCTTGGGGACAGGGGCGTATGGCTACACCTTC | CASSLGTGAYGYTF
- | TRBJ2-1 | TRBV18 | TRBD1 | TGTGCCAGCTCACCACAGGTGACAGGGGGCCAACGGAATGAGCAGTTCTTC | CASSPQVTGGQRNEQFF
few | TRBJ2-3 | TRBV18 | - | TGTGCCAGCTCACCCCAACGGCCAGGGTCTGGCACAGATACGCAGTATTTT | CASSPQRPGSGTDTQYF
- | TRBJ2-7 | TRBV15 | - | TGTGCCACCAGCAGAGACCCGACCATGGACGAGCAGTACTTC | CATSRDPTMDEQYF
- | TRBJ1-2 | TRBV30 | - | TGTGCCTGGAGCCCCACGAGTTTTAACTATGGCTACACCTTC | CAWSPTSFNYGYTF
few | TRBJ2-3 | TRBV19 | TRBD1 | TGTGCCAGTAGTAAAAGCCGGGACAGGAAAGATACGCAGTATTTT | CASSKSRDRKDTQYF
once | TRBJ2-2 | TRBV27 | TRBD1 | TGTGCCAGCAGAAAAGGGGACAGGGGGACCGGGGAGCTGTTTTTT | CASRKGDRGTGELFF
few | TRBJ1-1 | TRBV7-6 | - | TGTGCCAGCAGCTTATCAAGGGGAAACACTGAAGCTTTCTTT | CASSLSRGNTEAFF
- | TRBJ1-3 | TRBV6-5 | - | TGTGCCAGCAGCCGACAGGAGAGCTCTGGAAACACCATATATTTT | CASSRQESSGNTIYF
- | TRBJ1-1 | TRBV7-2 | TRBD1 | TGTGCCAGCAGCTTAGGGGGTAGACAGGGGGCGAAGGCTTTCTTT | CASSLGGRQGAKAFF
- | TRBJ2-2 | TRBV7-2 | TRBD2 | TGTGCCAGCAGCTTACAAGCGGGGGGGCAGAGTGGGGAGCTGTTTTTT | CASSLQAGGQSGELFF
- | TRBJ2-3 | TRBV9 | - | TGTGCCAGCAGCAACAGACAGGCTAGCACAGATACGCAGTATTTT | CASSNRQASTDTQYF
- | TRBJ2-1 | TRBV6-1 | TRBD1 | TGTGCCAGCAACCGGGACAGGGTCGGTGAGCAGTTCTTC | CASNRDRVGEQFF
- | TRBJ2-1 | TRBV9 | TRBD2 | TGTGCCAGCAGTTCGCGGGAGACCAATGAGCAGTTCTTC | CASSSRETNEQFF
- | TRBJ2-7 | TRBV28 | TRBD1 | TGTGCCAGCAGTCCACCTAAGACAGGGAACTACGAGCAGTACTTC | CASSPPKTGNYEQYF
- | TRBJ2-1 | TRBV9 | TRBD1 | TGTGCCAGCAGCGTTGAAGGGGGCATGGACAATGAGCAGTTCTTC | CASSVEGGMDNEQFF
- | TRBJ1-5 | TRBV7-3 | - | TGTGCCAGCAGCTCGAGGCCCATCTTCCATCAGCCCCAGCATTTT | CASSSRPIFHQPQHF
once | TRBJ1-2 | TRBV9 | TRBD1 | TGTGCCAGCAGCGTAGCTACAGGGGTTAACTATGGCTACACCTTC | CASSVATGVNYGYTF